This paragraph covers one TCR beta chain sequence. This sample stems from a study of blood T cell repertoires in COVID-19. V trimming: 0 bases; J trimming: 0 bases; junction bases outside the gene matches: 3. This CDR3 contains 16 residues. The germline V gene encodes CDR1 SGHRS and CDR2 YFSETQ. Clones were sequenced by immunoSEQ multiplex PCR, and TCRdb holds only the in-frame ones, with some missing. The table has about 170,000 clones, roughly 80% seen once. Sequenced: peripheral blood. The chain carries TRBV5-1 and TRBJ2-5, with 9 bases lining up with TRBD2. The clonotype was recovered from a human donor with acute or convalescent COVID-19. The donor label of this sample is uncertain. CDR3 DNA sequence: TGCGCCAGCAGCTTGGGACTAGCGGTGTACCAAGAGACCCAGTACTTC. This translates into CASSLGLAVYQETQYF.